This is a list of T cell receptor beta chains from one sample in a study of cytomegalovirus exposure and HLA in healthy donors. Sequencing was performed with immunoSEQ multiplex PCR; in TCRdb, only in-frame clones are kept and a portion is missing. The table records approximately 110,000 clones, approximately 81% of them present only once. The source material was PBMCs. Receptors were obtained from a woman aged 18-29 years in good health and CMV-seropositive. Both conserved end residues are part of each CDR3. A D gene is named only where the DNA matches it firmly. A row's size may be missing; if present it is once, few, many or a size class.

TRBD1 | TRBJ2-5 | NA | TRBV6-6 | TGTGCCAGCAGTTCAGGGGGCCGGGGGACCCAGTACTTC | CASSSGGRGTQYF
NA | TRBJ1-2 | once | TRBV29-1 | TGCAGCGACTTAGCCGGGAACTATGGCTACACCTTC | CSDLAGNYGYTF
NA | TRBJ2-7 | NA | TRBV7-2 | TGTGCCAGCAGCTTAGACAGGTCCTCCTACGAGCAGTACTTC | CASSLDRSSYEQYF
TRBD1 | TRBJ1-1 | NA | TRBV5-1 | TGCGCCAGCGGGACAGGATTAAACACTGAAGCTTTCTTT | CASGTGLNTEAFF
NA | TRBJ2-1 | NA | TRBV7-9 | TGTGCCAGCAGCTTCGGGAATGAGCAGTTCTTC | CASSFGNEQFF
TRBD2 | TRBJ2-1 | NA | TRBV7-2 | TGTGCCAGCAGCTCGCAGGGGACTAGCGGCGACAATGAGCAGTTCTTC | CASSSQGTSGDNEQFF
NA | TRBJ2-3 | NA | TRBV7-9 | TGTGCCAGCAGGGGGAGGATCGATACGCAGTATTTT | CASRGRIDTQYF
NA | TRBJ2-7 | once | TRBV5-1 | TGCGCCAGCAGCTTGGCCAGGTACGAGCAGTACTTC | CASSLARYEQYF
NA | TRBJ1-4 | NA | TRBV21-1 | TGTGCCAGCAGCGCCCGGGACAGGAATGAAAAACTGTTTTTT | CASSARDRNEKLFF
NA | TRBJ2-5 | NA | TRBV5-1 | TGCGCCAGCAGCTTGGTTGGTGGAGGGGGCGTTGAGACCCAGTACTTC | CASSLVGGGGVETQYF
TRBD2 | TRBJ2-7 | NA | TRBV28 | TGTGCCAGCAGTTTGAGTCTTAGCGGGCGTTCCTACGAGCAGTACTTC | CASSLSLSGRSYEQYF
TRBD1 | TRBJ1-2 | NA | TRBV7-6 | TGTGCCAGCAGCTCCGCCGGGACAGGGGGTGGCTACATCTTC | CASSSAGTGGGYIF
NA | TRBJ1-3 | NA | TRBV21-1 | TGTGCCAGCAGCCCTACAGGGGCTGGAAACACCATATATTTT | CASSPTGAGNTIYF
TRBD2 | TRBJ2-7 | NA | TRBV11-2 | TGTGCCAGCAGCTTAGATCCTGGGACTAGCGGCCGTCCCTACGAGCAGTACTTC | CASSLDPGTSGRPYEQYF
TRBD2 | TRBJ2-7 | few | TRBV11-3 | TGTGCCAGCAGCTTAGGCGGGAGAGACGAGCAGTACTTC | CASSLGGRDEQYF
TRBD1 | TRBJ2-1 | NA | TRBV18 | TGTGCCAGCTCACCGGGACAGGGCCACTCTATATACAATGAGCAGTTCTTC | CASSPGQGHSIYNEQFF
NA | TRBJ1-4 | once | TRBV30 | TGTGCCTGCCAAACAGGTCCAACTAATGAAAAACTGTTTTTT | CACQTGPTNEKLFF
NA | TRBJ2-5 | NA | TRBV28 | TGTGCCAGCAGTCCCCAGGCGTACCAAGAGACCCAGTACTTC | CASSPQAYQETQYF
NA | TRBJ1-1 | few | TRBV11-2 | TGTGCCAGCAGCTCAGTAGAAGCTTTCTTT | CASSSVEAFF
NA | TRBJ2-5 | NA | TRBV6-5 | TGTGCCAGCAGTTACTCATCAGGACACGTCCGTCGGGAGCAGTACTTC | CASSYSSGHVRREQYF
NA | TRBJ2-1 | few | TRBV5-3 | TGTGCCAGAAGCTTGAGTGGGTCTGGGGGGAATGAGCAGTTCTTC | CARSLSGSGGNEQFF
NA | TRBJ1-5 | NA | TRBV6-4 | TGTGCCAGCAGTGTGTATAGCAATCAGCCCCAGCATTTT | CASSVYSNQPQHF